What follows describes a single TCR beta chain. Original handling: Reference gene primer amplification gave estimated nucleated cell counts. Sequencing was performed with immunoSEQ multiplex PCR; in TCRdb, only in-frame clones are kept and a portion is missing. The V and J calls and clone size are taken from that table; D and trimming were inferred from the DNA. The data contain about 52,000 clones, about 83% of them seen just once; the ten biggest clones take up around 6.6%. In germline, CDR1 is KGHDR, CDR2 SFDVKD. The J segment lost 9 bases and the V segment lost 3 bases, leaving 11 bases of the junction unmatched. The CDR3 contains 16 residues. This sample was taken from a study of blood T cell repertoires in COVID-19. Turning to the study itself: PBMCs, B-cell-depleted T cells, or T cells provided the cDNA or gDNA that made up the material.

This rearrangement joins TRBV24-1 to TRBJ2-1; 9 bases are shared with TRBD2. The clonotype was recovered from a man between 65 and 79 years old with active COVID-19. Sequences were obtained from peripheral blood. CDR3 in amino acids: CATSDGRGGLVGEQFF. CDR3 DNA: TGTGCCACCAGTGATGGGCGGGGGGGTCTGGTGGGTGAGCAGTTCTTC.